This passage covers 29 T cell receptor beta chains from one sample sequenced in a study of T cell clonality in common variable immunodeficiency. Notes on the study in general: Common variable immunodeficiency TCR beta sequences reportedly had fewer deletions and N-nucleotide insertions.

These receptors have no identified antigens. Sequenced by immunoSEQ multiplex PCR; TCRdb stores in-frame clones only, minus some. Observed in the sample are tens of thousands of clones, none of them singletons. Material: peripheral blood mononuclear cells. These receptors came from a human donor with common variable immunodeficiency.

This clone was counted ten times or more. The read ends 3 residues shy of where the CDR3 ends; the end is completed using the germline J gene. The chain has TRBV2 and TRBJ2-7, with 8 bases aligning to TRBD1. Looked up from germline, CDR1 is SNHLY and CDR2 is FYNNEI. The CDR3 sequence is 13 residues long. Trimming removed 7 bases from V and 5 bases from J; junction bases left unmatched: 7. This chain's CDR3 is CASMRQGIHEQYF. The sequenced CDR3 bases are TGTGCCAGCATGAGACAGGGGATCCACGAG.

This CDR3 is CASSFTGAEQYF. The CDR3 bases that were read are TGTGCCAGCAGCTTCACAGGGGCCGAG. The chain carries TRBV7-9 and TRBJ2-7; 7 bases map to TRBD1. The CDR3 goes on 3 residues after the read ends, and that part is filled in from the germline J gene. V was clipped by 3 bases and J by 6 bases; unmatched bases: 2. CDR1 is SEHNR, CDR2 FQNEAQ, per germline (reference sequence). The CDR3 is made up of 12 amino acids. Drawing the rest from reference TRBV7-9 and TRBJ2-7, the complete variable domain is DTGVSQNPRHKITKRGQNVTFRCDPISEHNRLYWYRQTLGQGPEFLTYFQNEAQLEKSRLLSDRFSAERPKGSFSTLEIQRTEQGDSAMYLCASSFTGAEQYFGPGTRLTVT.

The CDR3 region is CASSNRDRGEKNQPQHF. The CDR3 DNA, read in part, is TGTGCCAGTAGCAACCGGGACAGGGGGGAGAAAAATCAGCCC. The chain uses TRBV19 and TRBJ1-5; 11 bases fit TRBD1. The CDR3 end falls 3 residues outside the read, so it is completed with the germline J gene. V shed 6 bases and J 4 bases; nucleotides not matched to a gene: 11. Germline CDR1 LNHDA, CDR2 SQIVND (reference sequence). This CDR3 contains 17 residues.

This clone was detected ten times or more. The missing CDR3 end, 3 residues past where the read stops, is filled in from the germline J gene. This chain connects TRBV2 to TRBJ2-2, with 9 bases that match TRBD1. Trimming removed 2 bases from V and 6 bases from J; junction bases left unmatched: 10. The CDR3 is 17 residues long. CDR1 SNHLY and CDR2 FYNNEI come from the germline V gene. CDR3 DNA, as far as it was read: TGTGCCAGCAGTGAATGGGGGGGACAGGGTGGTCCCGGGGAG. Amino acid sequence: CASSEWGGQGGPGE. The entire CDR3 is CASSEWGGQGGPGELFF. The entire variable domain, with the rest obtained from reference TRBV2 and TRBJ2-2, is as follows: EPEVTQTPSHQVTQMGQEVILRCVPISNHLYFYWYRQILGQKVEFLVSFYNNEISEKSEIFDDQFSVERPDGSNFTLKIRSTKLEDSAMYFCASSEWGGQGGPGELFFGEGSRLTVL.

Turning to this clone: Read data end 3 residues before the CDR3 end; the end is taken from the germline J gene. V usage is TRBV7-3 and J usage is TRBJ2-1, with 7 bases that match TRBD2. The CDR3 is made up of 16 amino acids. Germline-derived CDR1 and CDR2 are SGHTA and FQGTGA. Trimming removed 4 bases from V and 5 bases from J; junction bases left unmatched: 11. The CDR3 DNA, read in part, is TGTGCCAGCAGCTCTCGACTAGCAGGACCACACAATGAG. It codes for CASSSRLAGPHNE. The entire CDR3 protein reads CASSSRLAGPHNEQFF.

Points on this clone: The read ends 3 residues early relative to the CDR3; the germline J gene fills the gap. J is TRBJ2-5 and V is TRBV5-4; tentative D call: TRBD1 (5 bases). Germline CDR1 reads SGHNT; CDR2 reads YYREEE (reference sequence). The V and J ends lost 4 bases and 4 bases respectively, with 11 bases between them. The CDR3 totals 13 residues. CDR3 DNA, as far as it was read: TGTGCCAGCAGCGAAGGGGTTGGAGAGACC. Its protein product is CASSEGVGET. The entire CDR3 reads CASSEGVGETQYF.

As for this clone: Given a much more abundant clone one base away, this may be a read error. CDR3 residues: CASSVKQGAGAEAFF. The sequenced CDR3 bases are TGTGCCAGCAGCGTGAAACAGGGGGCCGGCGCTGAA. The V gene is TRBV7-3, the J gene TRBJ1-1, with TRBD1 identical over 9 bases. The DNA ends 3 residues before the CDR3 does, and the rest of the CDR3 is filled in from the germline J gene. Unmatched junction bases numbered 10, after V lost 5 bases and J lost 6 bases. CDR3 size: 15 residues. CDR1 and CDR2 (germline): SGHTA, FQGTGA.

This clone is labeled medium-sized (0.01 to 0.1%). This CDR3 is CASSLETTGGTEAFF. Incomplete CDR3 DNA: TGTGCCAGCAGCTTAGAGACCACAGGGGGCACTGAA. V and J are TRBV7-6 and TRBJ1-1; 8 positions match TRBD1. The read falls 3 residues short of the CDR3 end, and the missing part is taken from the germline J gene. The CDR3 loop spans 15 amino acids. Per germline, CDR1 SGHVS and CDR2 FNYEAQ. The junction had 5 bases not matched to a gene; V was cut back by 1 base and J by 4 bases. The full variable domain, its missing parts supplied by reference TRBV7-6 and TRBJ1-1, is GAGVSQSPRYKVTKRGQDVALRCDPISGHVSLYWYRQALGQGPEFLTYFNYEAQQDKSGLPNDRFSAERPEGSISTLTIQRTEQRDSAMYRCASSLETTGGTEAFFGQGTRLTVV.

Many counts were recorded for this clone. Read sequence stops 3 residues before the CDR3 end, and the germline J gene provides the missing end. The chain carries TRBV2 and TRBJ2-5; D gene uncertain. Germline V gives CDR1 SNHLY, CDR2 FYNNEI. V dropped 3 bases and J dropped 5 bases, with 13 bases sitting between them. The CDR3 has 14 amino acids. The chain's CDR3 is CASSELVVRETQYF. CDR3 bases read: TGTGCCAGCAGTGAGTTGGTAGTCAGGGAGACC. Full variable domain (remainder filled in from reference TRBV2 and TRBJ2-5): EPEVTQTPSHQVTQMGQEVILRCVPISNHLYFYWYRQILGQKVEFLVSFYNNEISEKSEIFDDQFSVERPDGSNFTLKIRSTKLEDSAMYFCASSELVVRETQYFGPGTRLLVL.

This clone has more than one count but fewer than ten. The read comes to an end 3 residues before the CDR3 does, leaving the germline J gene to fill in the end. Other nucleotide sequences from this sample produce the same CDR3. The chain recombines TRBV7-6 with TRBJ1-1; possibly TRBD1 for D (5 bases). Germline V gives CDR1 SGHVS, CDR2 FNYEAQ. This CDR3 is 14 amino acids long. The V gene lost 5 bases and the J gene lost 6 bases, with 16 bases spanning the gap. The CDR3 DNA, read in part, is TGTGCCAGCAGCCTAGTTGGGGGGGTTGCTGAA. Amino acid sequence: CASSLVGGVAE. The full CDR3 reads CASSLVGGVAEAFF. Together with reference TRBV7-6 and TRBJ1-1, the CDR3 gives the full variable domain: GAGVSQSPRYKVTKRGQDVALRCDPISGHVSLYWYRQALGQGPEFLTYFNYEAQQDKSGLPNDRFSAERPEGSISTLTIQRTEQRDSAMYRCASSLVGGVAEAFFGQGTRLTVV.

In this sample, this clone turned up many times. The DNA read from the CDR3 is TGTGCCAGCGAGGACAGCTCCTACGAG. This gives the protein CASEDSSYE. The CDR3 in full is CASEDSSYEQYF. J is TRBJ2-7 and V is TRBV5-6; tentatively, D is TRBD1 (6 bases). From the germline J gene comes the end of the CDR3, since the read stops 3 residues before it. The V gene's germline CDR1 is SGHDT and CDR2 YYEEEE. This CDR3 has 12 residues. V was pared by 7 bases and J by 0 bases, with 8 bases between. The complete variable domain, with remaining parts taken from reference TRBV5-6 and TRBJ2-7, reads DAGVTQSPTHLIKTRGQQVTLRCSPKSGHDTVSWYQQALGQGPQFIFQYYEEEERQRGNFPDRFSGHQFPNYSSELNVNALLLGDSALYLCASEDSSYEQYFGPGTRLTVT.

At least ten counts were recorded for this clone. The sequence runs out 3 residues before the end of the CDR3; the remainder is reconstructed from the germline J gene. V is TRBV20-1 and J is TRBJ1-4; TRBD1 matches 10 bases. Germline CDR1 reads DFQATT; CDR2 reads SNEGSKA (reference sequence). V was clipped by 5 bases and J by 7 bases; unmatched bases: 1. The CDR3 runs to 12 residues. The CDR3 is CSAGTGVEKLFF. CDR3 DNA (partial): TGCAGTGCTGGGACAGGGGTTGAAAAA.

Regarding this clone: The read terminates 3 residues ahead of where the CDR3 ends, so the germline J gene completes it. The chain combines TRBV7-2 with TRBJ2-5; tentatively, D is TRBD2 (5 bases). V gave up 5 bases and J gave up 7 bases, with 17 bases separating them. Germline-derived CDR1 and CDR2 are SGHTA and FQGNSA. The CDR3 contains 14 residues. The CDR3 DNA, read in part, is TGTGCCAGCAGCCTTGGACTGCGGTCGGGGACC. It encodes CASSLGLRSGT. The CDR3 in full is CASSLGLRSGTQYF. Full variable domain (outside the CDR3, taken from reference TRBV7-2 and TRBJ2-5): GAGVSQSPSNKVTEKGKDVELRCDPISGHTALYWYRQSLGQGLEFLIYFQGNSAPDKSGLPSDRFSAERTGGSVSTLTIQRTQQEDSAVYLCASSLGLRSGTQYFGPGTRLLVL.

This clone appeared many times. Read coverage stops 3 residues before the CDR3 terminus; the germline J gene supplies the remainder. The chain combines TRBV6-2 or TRBV6-3 with TRBJ2-1; 10 bases line up with TRBD2. Losses at the gene ends were 3 bases for V and 8 bases for J; bases not matched to a gene: 10. Germline CDR1 is MNHEY and CDR2 is SVGEGT. The CDR3 has 16 amino acids. The sequenced CDR3 bases are TGTGCCAGCAGTTATCCGCTAGCGGGAGTAGTGGATGAG. Amino acid sequence: CASSYPLAGVVDE. The CDR3 reads in full as CASSYPLAGVVDEQFF.

This chain's CDR3 is CAISEGTGETQYF. The CDR3 bases that were read are TGTGCCATCAGTGAGGGGACAGGCGAGACC. The genes are TRBV10-3 and TRBJ2-5; 8 nucleotides match TRBD1. The observed sequence ends 3 residues before the CDR3 terminus, with the missing tail filled in from the germline J gene. The CDR3 spans 13 residues. Germline assignment: CDR1 ENHRY and CDR2 SYGVKD. J gave up 5 bases and V 2 bases, and 1 base lay outside the gene matches.

This clone was detected ten times or more. The CDR3 DNA, read in part, is TGTGCCAGCAGGTCGACAGGGGGCACAGATACG. Protein sequence: CASRSTGGTDT. The whole CDR3 sequence is CASRSTGGTDTQYF. V and J are TRBV27 and TRBJ2-3; TRBD1 matches at 8 bases. The missing CDR3 end, 3 residues past where the read stops, is filled in from the germline J gene. The ends lost 6 bases at V and 1 base at J; junction bases unmatched: 3. Germline values: CDR1 MNHEY, CDR2 SMNVEV (reference sequence). There are 14 residues in the CDR3.

This clone appeared many times. The sequenced CDR3 bases are TGTGCCAGCAGCTTAGGACAGGGTCCCGGGGAG. Translated, it gives CASSLGQGPGE. Given in full, the CDR3 is CASSLGQGPGELFF. This sequence joins TRBV7-8 and TRBJ2-2; 7 bases fit TRBD1. The read stops 3 residues short of the end of the CDR3; the missing end is completed from the germline J gene. Germline loops: CDR1 SGHVS, CDR2 FQNEAQ. After removal of 1 base from V and 6 bases from J, the junction contained 2 bases not matched to a gene. This CDR3 region has 14 residues.

In its sample, this clone was seen many times. The CDR3 extends 3 residues past the end of the read, so its final part is completed from the germline J gene. The rearrangement joins TRBV6-2 or TRBV6-3 to TRBJ1-5, with a tentative D call TRBD1 (6 bases). The germline gives CDR1 MNHEY, CDR2 SVGEGT. The V gene lost 6 bases and the J gene lost 0 bases, with 15 bases spanning the gap. There are 16 residues in the CDR3. Partial CDR3 DNA: TGTGCCAGCAGATCACATACACAGGGTAGCAATCAGCCC. This translates into CASRSHTQGSNQP. The full CDR3 reads CASRSHTQGSNQPQHF.

This clone has more than one count but fewer than ten. The read is 3 residues too short to cover the CDR3 end, so that end is filled in from the germline J gene. V usage is TRBV2 and J usage is TRBJ1-1, with a possible D match to TRBD1 (5 bases). CDR1 and CDR2 (germline): SNHLY, FYNNEI. Between the trimmed V and J ends, which lost 6 bases and 3 bases, there was a span of 14 bases. This CDR3 has 14 residues. CDR3 DNA, as far as it was read: TGTGCCAGCAGGGCCCAGGGTGGGGACACTGAA. Translation gives CASRAQGGDTE. The whole CDR3 protein is CASRAQGGDTEAFF. Filled out from reference TRBV2 and TRBJ1-1, the complete variable domain reads EPEVTQTPSHQVTQMGQEVILRCVPISNHLYFYWYRQILGQKVEFLVSFYNNEISEKSEIFDDQFSVERPDGSNFTLKIRSTKLEDSAMYFCASRAQGGDTEAFFGQGTRLTVV.

This clone was seen at least ten times. The CDR3 extends 3 residues past the end of the read, so its final part is completed from the germline J gene. The chain couples TRBV20-1 to TRBJ2-6, with D possibly matching TRBD1 (5 bases). The V gene's germline CDR1 is DFQATT and CDR2 SNEGSKA (reference sequence). The CDR3 runs 15 residues. V lost 5 bases and J 2 bases, leaving 13 bases between the germline ends. The CDR3 region is CSAWNGATGANVLTF. CDR3 bases read: TGCAGTGCTTGGAATGGGGCTACTGGGGCCAACGTC.

CDR3 loop: CASSLTGQGANSPLHF. The part of the CDR3 DNA that was read is TGTGCCAGCAGCTTAACGGGGCAGGGTGCAAATTCACCC. The rearrangement links TRBV7-3 to TRBJ1-6, with D possibly TRBD1 on 5 matching bases. Read sequence stops 3 residues before the CDR3 end, and the germline J gene provides the missing end. CDR3 size: 16 residues. Germline loops: CDR1 SGHTA, CDR2 FQGTGA. Between the trimmed V and J ends, which lost 0 bases and 7 bases, there was a span of 13 bases.

At least ten counts were recorded for this clone. The CDR3 end is not reached by the read, which stops 3 residues before it; the germline J gene fills it in. This rearrangement joins TRBV20-1 to TRBJ2-3; TRBD1 might be the D (5 bases). V lost 6 bases, J lost 6 bases, and 13 bases lay in between. In germline, CDR1 is DFQATT, CDR2 SNEGSKA (reference sequence). The CDR3 is made up of 12 amino acids. CDR3 region: CSAQGDVDTQYF. CDR3 bases read: TGCAGTGCCCAGGGTGATGTGGATACG.

This clone has at least ten counts. The CDR3 goes on 3 residues after the read ends, and that part is filled in from the germline J gene. The chain links TRBV18 to TRBJ1-1, with a possible D match to TRBD1 (5 bases). V lost 6 bases to trimming and J lost 1 base, with 12 bases between them. Germline-derived CDR1 and CDR2 are KGHSH and LQKENI. The length of the CDR3 is 14 residues. The CDR3: CASSTAGKNTEAFF. The DNA read from the CDR3 is TGTGCCAGCTCCACCGCAGGGAAGAACACTGAA.

This clone came up a few times. The read stops 3 residues short of the end of the CDR3; the missing end is completed from the germline J gene. The chain combines TRBV5-3 with TRBJ2-1, with 8 bases lining up with TRBD2. TRBV5-3 is filed as an ORF, its function uncertain. This CDR3 has 16 amino acids. J gave up 3 bases and V 0 bases, and 5 bases lay outside the gene matches. The CDR3 is CARSLVPLAGYNEQFF. CDR3 bases read: TGTGCCAGAAGCTTGGTGCCGCTAGCGGGCTACAATGAG.

This clone is deemed medium-sized. The read comes to an end 3 residues before the CDR3 does, leaving the germline J gene to fill in the end. This rearrangement joins TRBV20-1 to TRBJ2-7, with D perhaps matching TRBD2 (6 bases). The CDR3 covers 14 residues. CDR1 and CDR2 from the germline V gene are DFQATT and SNEGSKA (reference sequence). Trimming pared 3 bases from V and 3 bases from J, leaving 15 bases between. This CDR3 is CSASGDPRGYEQYF. Incomplete CDR3 DNA: TGCAGTGCTAGCGGGGACCCGCGGGGCTACGAG.

To note about this clone: Sequencing ends 3 residues short of the CDR3 end; the germline J gene provides the rest. The V and J genes are TRBV7-2 and TRBJ2-7, with D tentatively TRBD2 (6 bases). The CDR3 is 14 residues long. Trimming removed 5 bases at V and 2 bases at J, with 13 bases between. In germline, CDR1 is SGHTA, CDR2 FQGNSA. CDR3 residues: CASSRLVWTYEQYF. The sequenced part of the CDR3 DNA is TGTGCCAGCAGCCGACTAGTTTGGACCTACGAG.

This clone was found many times. The read falls 3 residues short of the CDR3 end, and the missing part is taken from the germline J gene. V gene TRBV7-9 combines with J gene TRBJ2-3; 11 positions agree with TRBD1. The CDR3 has 15 residues. Per the germline V gene, CDR1 is SEHNR and CDR2 is FQNEAQ (reference sequence). V trimming: 7 bases; J trimming: 3 bases; junction bases outside the gene matches: 6. The part of the CDR3 DNA that was read is TGTGCCAGCAACCCGGGACAGGGGGTTACAGATACG. Amino acid sequence: CASNPGQGVTDT. The entire CDR3 protein reads CASNPGQGVTDTQYF.

This clone was seen repeatedly, ten times or more. The CDR3 goes on 3 residues after the read ends, and that part is filled in from the germline J gene. This rearrangement joins TRBV30 to TRBJ1-4; D not certain. Per germline, CDR1 GTSNPN and CDR2 SVGIG (reference sequence). The V end was cut by 1 base, the J end by 8 bases, with 17 bases between. The CDR3 spans 15 residues. CDR3 DNA (partial): TGTGCCTGGAGTGGTGGCAGTCTCCCGGGGGAAAAA. Amino acids: CAWSGGSLPGEK. From start to end, the CDR3 is CAWSGGSLPGEKLFF.

Worth noting for this clone: From the germline J gene comes the end of the CDR3, since the read stops 3 residues before it. V gene TRBV7-3 combines with J gene TRBJ2-1; the match to TRBD2 covers 8 bases. The germline CDR1 and CDR2 sequences are SGHTA and FQGTGA. The V segment lost 2 bases and the J segment 1 base; nucleotides outside the gene matches: 4. The CDR3 covers 16 residues. CDR3 bases read: TGTGCCAGCAGCTTAGGAGGCGGGAGGTCCTACAATGAG. Translation gives CASSLGGGRSYNE. The complete CDR3 protein is CASSLGGGRSYNEQFF.